The source of this T cell receptor beta chain is a study of PD-1 blockade in classical Hodgkin lymphoma. The study's findings and limits: Complete responders entered with baseline diversity on par with newly diagnosed patients, the results showed. Unlike CD8+ TCR diversity, which did not rise significantly by C4D1, CD4+ TCR diversity did.

Relapses following autologous stem cell transplantation were seen in all patients, with brentuximab vedotin exposure varying. As concerns this clone: Its target is not known.

Assay used: immunoSEQ multiplex PCR; TCRdb lists only in-frame clones, some missing. The table has around 26,000 clones, more than 75% seen once; the top ten hold 11%. Trimming left V 4 bases short and J 5 bases short, with 18 bases between. From germline, CDR1 is SGHRS and CDR2 YFSETQ. This CDR3 has 15 residues. This clonotype was sampled from a human donor with classical Hodgkin lymphoma. This chain connects TRBV5-1 to TRBJ1-2; D gene ambiguous. The sample in question was peripheral blood mononuclear cells (PBMCs), obtained before the second cycle of nivolumab. The CDR3 DNA reads TGCGCCAGCAGCCCAACACGGACTAACCTATATGGCTACACCTTC. Its protein is CASSPTRTNLYGYTF.